This TCR beta chain was identified in a study of blood T cell repertoires in COVID-19 (TCRdb year 2020). Background for the entire study: Samples covering the acute and convalescent phases of COVID-19 were provided by collaborators in the United States, Italy and Spain. Samples were obtained from the ongoing ImmuneRACE study (first 160 participants) and from about 1,300 subjects provided by 6 global collaborators. Deeply sampled blood TCRbeta repertoires from subjects exposed to, actively infected with, or recovered from COVID-19 were included in the dataset. The material from the prospective study consisted of cDNA or gDNA derived from T cells, B-cell-depleted T cells, or PBMCs. Where HLA class I and class II types were available, the types were taken from metadata supplied by the sample provider, not from assay-based typing. The repertoires were released in a freely available public database intended as a resource for research on the immune response to SARS-CoV-2. Nearly every sample came with metadata listing a de-identified subject ID, COVID-19 status, age in years and sex. Results the study describes overall, beyond this receptor: The quantity of clinical and demographic metadata differed by source and by participant and was supplied without curation.

The germline V gene specifies SGHRS as CDR1 and YFSETQ as CDR2. The germline V and J ends show losses of 4 bases and 7 bases respectively, and no gene match explains 9 bases of the junction. The CDR3 starts with the cysteine, ends with the phenylalanine, and has 16 residues. Only the CDR3 DNA stays, 48 bases, in frame from base 1. Collaborating institutions collected whole blood in K2EDTA tubes following their own protocols. Collaborator samples were shipped for TCRbeta analysis as frozen whole blood, isolated PBMCs, or DNA extracted from either sample type. TCRbeta CDR3 regions were amplified from genomic DNA by means of the immunoSEQ Assay, a bias-controlled multiplex PCR. The paper's processing steps were these. The number of nucleated cells in each sample was estimated by amplification of reference gene primers within the assay. To quantify the absolute abundance of each unique TCRbeta CDR3 rearrangement, sequence reads were collapsed and filtered. For each sample, productive Simpson clonality was calculated as the square root of Simpson's diversity index over productive rearrangements. The source is immuneACCESS, and TCRdb retained only in-frame sequences with V and J called. Part of the clones is not carried over; for the studies checked, unresolved V genes explain less than half of this, and the remainder is unexplained. V, J and clone size are those of that table, while D and trimming were read from the DNA. In this sample the table shows some 110,000 clones, 75% to 90% of which occur a single time. Together, the top ten hold about 15% of the sample.

This clone was counted a few times. Its target antigen remains unknown. No quality values exist for individual bases; no much larger clone is one base distant. Source material: peripheral blood. This TCR was recovered from a man in his fifties with acute or convalescent COVID-19. Recombination connected TRBV5-1 to TRBJ2-1; TRBD1 fits 12 bases in the junction. The DNA is as follows: TGCGCCAGCAGCCAGGACGGGACAGGGGGCTGGAATGAGCAGTTCTTC. This is translated as CASSQDGTGGWNEQFF.